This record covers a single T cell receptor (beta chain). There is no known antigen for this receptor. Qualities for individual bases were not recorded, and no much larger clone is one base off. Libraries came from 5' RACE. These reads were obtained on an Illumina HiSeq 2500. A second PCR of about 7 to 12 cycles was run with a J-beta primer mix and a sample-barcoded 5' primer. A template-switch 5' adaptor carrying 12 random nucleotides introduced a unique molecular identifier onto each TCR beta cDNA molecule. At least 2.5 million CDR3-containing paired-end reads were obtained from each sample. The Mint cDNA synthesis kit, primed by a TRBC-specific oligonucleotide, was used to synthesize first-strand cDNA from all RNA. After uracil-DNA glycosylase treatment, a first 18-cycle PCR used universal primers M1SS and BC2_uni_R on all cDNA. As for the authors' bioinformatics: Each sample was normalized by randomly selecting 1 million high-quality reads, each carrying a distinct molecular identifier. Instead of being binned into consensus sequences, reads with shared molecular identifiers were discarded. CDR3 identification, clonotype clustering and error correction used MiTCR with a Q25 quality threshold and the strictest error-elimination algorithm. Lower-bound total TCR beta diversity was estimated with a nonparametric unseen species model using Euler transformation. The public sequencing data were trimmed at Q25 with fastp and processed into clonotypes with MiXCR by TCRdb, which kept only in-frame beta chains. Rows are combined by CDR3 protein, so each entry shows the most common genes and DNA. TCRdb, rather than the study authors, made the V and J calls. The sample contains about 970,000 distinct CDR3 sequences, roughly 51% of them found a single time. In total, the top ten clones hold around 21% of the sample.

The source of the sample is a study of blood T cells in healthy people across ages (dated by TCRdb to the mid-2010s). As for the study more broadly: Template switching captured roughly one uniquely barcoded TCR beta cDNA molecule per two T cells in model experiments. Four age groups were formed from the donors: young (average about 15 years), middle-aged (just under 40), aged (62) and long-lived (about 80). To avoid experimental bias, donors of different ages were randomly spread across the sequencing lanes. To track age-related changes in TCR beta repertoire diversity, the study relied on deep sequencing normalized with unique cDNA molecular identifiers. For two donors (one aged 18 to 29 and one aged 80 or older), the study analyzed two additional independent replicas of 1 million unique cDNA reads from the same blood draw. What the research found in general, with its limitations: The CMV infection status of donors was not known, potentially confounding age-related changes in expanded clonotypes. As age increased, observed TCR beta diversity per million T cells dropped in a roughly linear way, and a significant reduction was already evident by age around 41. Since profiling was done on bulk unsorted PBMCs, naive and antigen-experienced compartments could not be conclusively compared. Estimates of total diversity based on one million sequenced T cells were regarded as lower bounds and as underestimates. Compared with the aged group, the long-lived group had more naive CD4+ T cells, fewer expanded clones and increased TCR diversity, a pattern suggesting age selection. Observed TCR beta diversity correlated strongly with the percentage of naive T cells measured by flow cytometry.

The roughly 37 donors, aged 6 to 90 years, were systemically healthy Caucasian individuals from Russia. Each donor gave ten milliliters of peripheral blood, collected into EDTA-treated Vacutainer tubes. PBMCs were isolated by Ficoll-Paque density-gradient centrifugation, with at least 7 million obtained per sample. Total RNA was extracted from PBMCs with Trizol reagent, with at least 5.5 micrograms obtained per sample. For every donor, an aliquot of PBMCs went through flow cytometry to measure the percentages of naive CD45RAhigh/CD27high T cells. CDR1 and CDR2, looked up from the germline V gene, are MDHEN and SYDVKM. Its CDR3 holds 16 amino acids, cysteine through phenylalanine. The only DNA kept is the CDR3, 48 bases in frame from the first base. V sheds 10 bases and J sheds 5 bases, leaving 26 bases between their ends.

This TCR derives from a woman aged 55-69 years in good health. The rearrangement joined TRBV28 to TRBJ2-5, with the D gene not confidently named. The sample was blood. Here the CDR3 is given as CATTQIRSTGEETQYF. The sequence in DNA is TGTGCCACCACACAGATCCGGAGTACCGGTGAGGAGACCCAGTACTTC.